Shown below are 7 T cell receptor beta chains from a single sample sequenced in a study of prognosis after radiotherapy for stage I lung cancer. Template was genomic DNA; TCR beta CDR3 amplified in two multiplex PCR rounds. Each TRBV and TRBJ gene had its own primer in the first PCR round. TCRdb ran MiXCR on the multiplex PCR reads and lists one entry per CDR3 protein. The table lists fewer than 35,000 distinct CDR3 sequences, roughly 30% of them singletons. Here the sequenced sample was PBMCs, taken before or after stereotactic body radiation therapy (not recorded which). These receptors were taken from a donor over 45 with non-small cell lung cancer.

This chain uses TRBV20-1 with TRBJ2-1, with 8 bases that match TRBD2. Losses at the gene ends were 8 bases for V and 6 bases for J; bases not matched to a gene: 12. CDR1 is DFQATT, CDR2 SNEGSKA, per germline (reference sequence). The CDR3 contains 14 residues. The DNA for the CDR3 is TGCAGTTGGGGTATCGGGAGGGCCCTCAATGAGCAGTTCTTC. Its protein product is CSWGIGRALNEQFF.

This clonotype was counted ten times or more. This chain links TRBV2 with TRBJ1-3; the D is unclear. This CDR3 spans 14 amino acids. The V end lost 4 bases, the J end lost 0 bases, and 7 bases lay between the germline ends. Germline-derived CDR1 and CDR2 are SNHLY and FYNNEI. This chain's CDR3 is CASSVTTSGNTIYF. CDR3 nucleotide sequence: TGTGCCAGCAGTGTTACGACCTCTGGAAACACCATATATTTT.

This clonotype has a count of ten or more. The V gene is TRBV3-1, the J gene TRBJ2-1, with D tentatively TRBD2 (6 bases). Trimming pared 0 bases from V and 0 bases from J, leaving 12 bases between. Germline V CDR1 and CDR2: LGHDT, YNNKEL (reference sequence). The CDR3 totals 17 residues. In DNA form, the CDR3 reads TGTGCCAGCAGCCAAGAGGGGCGGGGTAGCTCCTACAATGAGCAGTTCTTC. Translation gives CASSQEGRGSSYNEQFF.

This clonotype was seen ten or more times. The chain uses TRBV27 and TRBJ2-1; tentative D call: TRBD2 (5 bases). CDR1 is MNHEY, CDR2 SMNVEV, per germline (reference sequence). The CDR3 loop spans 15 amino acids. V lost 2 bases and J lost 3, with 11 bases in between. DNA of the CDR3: TGTGCCAGCAGTTTAGAGGGAGACCGCTACAATGAGCAGTTCTTC. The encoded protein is CASSLEGDRYNEQFF.

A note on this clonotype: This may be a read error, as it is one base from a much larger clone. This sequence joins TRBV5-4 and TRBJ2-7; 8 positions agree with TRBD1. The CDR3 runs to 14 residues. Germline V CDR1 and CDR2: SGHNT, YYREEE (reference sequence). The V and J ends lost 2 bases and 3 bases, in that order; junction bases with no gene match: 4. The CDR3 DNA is TGTGCCAGCAGCTTTGACAGGGGCGACTACGAGCAGTACTTC. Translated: CASSFDRGDYEQYF.

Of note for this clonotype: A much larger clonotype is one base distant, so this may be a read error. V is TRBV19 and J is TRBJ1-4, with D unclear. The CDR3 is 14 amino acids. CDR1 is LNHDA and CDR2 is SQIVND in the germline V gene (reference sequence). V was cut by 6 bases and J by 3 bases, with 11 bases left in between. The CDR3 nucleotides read TGTGCCAGTAGCGGGTACAGATCTAATGAAAAACTGTTTTTT. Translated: CASSGYRSNEKLFF.

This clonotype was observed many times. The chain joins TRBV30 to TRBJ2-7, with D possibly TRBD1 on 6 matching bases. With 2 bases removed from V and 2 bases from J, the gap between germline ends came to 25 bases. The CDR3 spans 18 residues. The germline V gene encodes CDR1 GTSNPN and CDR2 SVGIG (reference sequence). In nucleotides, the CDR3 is TGTGCCTGGAGTACTCGAACATTGTGGGGACAAGGGGCCTACGAGCAGTACTTC. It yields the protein CAWSTRTLWGQGAYEQYF.